This T cell receptor beta chain derives from a study of blood T cell repertoires in COVID-19. Whole-study context: Sites in the United States, Italy and Spain provided acute and convalescent COVID-19 samples.

Only in-frame clones appear in the TCRdb table, and some are missing; sequencing was by immunoSEQ multiplex PCR. The sample lists about 310,000 clones, around 87% occurring once. Seattle-derived patients entered the study during active infection and were followed longitudinally. Germline loops: CDR1 MNHEY, CDR2 SMNVEV (reference sequence). The CDR3 sequence is 14 residues long. J was trimmed by 8 bases and V by 5 bases; bases with no gene match: 8. This chain connects TRBV27 to TRBJ1-4; 7 bases fit TRBD1. The sequenced sample was peripheral blood. The source of this sequence is a woman between 35 and 50 years old with COVID-19, enrolled during active disease. The CDR3: CASSLTGAIEKLFF. The CDR3 bases are TGTGCCAGCAGTCTTACAGGGGCAATCGAAAAACTGTTTTTT. Full variable domain (missing parts from reference TRBV27 and TRBJ1-4): EAQVTQNPRYLITVTGKKLTVTCSQNMNHEYMSWYRQDPGLGLRQIYYSMNVEVTDKGDVPEGYKVSRKEKRNFPLILESPSPNQTSLYFCASSLTGAIEKLFFGSGTQLSVL.